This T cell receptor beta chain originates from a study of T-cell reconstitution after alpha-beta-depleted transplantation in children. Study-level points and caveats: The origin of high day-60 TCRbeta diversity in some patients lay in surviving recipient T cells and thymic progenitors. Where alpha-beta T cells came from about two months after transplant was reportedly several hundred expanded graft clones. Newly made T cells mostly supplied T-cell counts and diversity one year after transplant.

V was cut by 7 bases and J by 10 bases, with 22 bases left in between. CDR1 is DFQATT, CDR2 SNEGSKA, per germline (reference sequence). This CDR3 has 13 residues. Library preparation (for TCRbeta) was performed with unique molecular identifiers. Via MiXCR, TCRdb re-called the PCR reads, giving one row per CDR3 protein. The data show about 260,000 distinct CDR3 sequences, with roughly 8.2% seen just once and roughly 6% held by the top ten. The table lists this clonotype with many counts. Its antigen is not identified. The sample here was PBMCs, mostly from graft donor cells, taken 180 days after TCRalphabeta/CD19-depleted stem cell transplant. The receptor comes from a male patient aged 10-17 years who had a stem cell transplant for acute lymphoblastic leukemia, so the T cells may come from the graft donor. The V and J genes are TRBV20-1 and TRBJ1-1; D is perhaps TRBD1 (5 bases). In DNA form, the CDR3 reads TGCAGTGTTGGGACTATCCCCACTCATCCAGCTTTCTTT. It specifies CSVGTIPTHPAFF.